This TCR beta chain was documented in a study of cytomegalovirus exposure and HLA in healthy donors. The sample holds one count of this clone. The CDR3 is 22 residues long. Trimming cost V 0 bases and J 4 bases; bases outside gene matches: 21. The germline gives CDR1 LNHDA, CDR2 SQIVND (reference sequence). In the PCR, 60 Vbeta and 13 Jbeta primers were used. The assay was immunoSEQ multiplex PCR, and TCRdb's table has in-frame clones only and misses some. The sample yields about 89,000 clones, 76% seen once. The material sequenced was PBMCs. This chain uses TRBV19 with TRBJ1-1, with 12 bases that match TRBD1. This TCR was sampled from a male donor in good health and CMV-seronegative. The CDR3 region has the DNA TGTGCCAGTAGTATAGATCGGGGGAGTTTAATAGGGACAGGGGGCTCGGGCACTGAAGCTTTCTTT. Its protein product is CASSIDRGSLIGTGGSGTEAFF. Using reference TRBV19 and TRBJ1-1 for the parts outside the CDR3, the full variable domain is DGGITQSPKYLFRKEGQNVTLSCEQNLNHDAMYWYRQDPGQGLRLIYYSQIVNDFQKGDIAEGYSVSREKKESFPLTVTSAQKNPTAFYLCASSIDRGSLIGTGGSGTEAFFGQGTRLTVV.